This T cell receptor (beta chain) was recorded in a study of CD8 T cells in ankylosing spondylitis. Study conclusions and caveats: It appeared that ankylosing spondylitis blood was characterized by a TCR beta motif of about eight highly homologous variants.

TCRdb reprocessed the 5' RACE reads via MiXCR and lists one record per CDR3 protein. Of 300,000 to 400,000 distinct CDR3 sequences in the sample, approximately 20% were seen once. Looked up from germline, CDR1 is KGHSH and CDR2 is LQKENI. This CDR3 comprises 15 residues. Trimming left V 2 bases short and J 7 bases short, with 15 bases between. Only a few counts were recorded for this clonotype. The antigen remains undetermined. Sequenced input: blood, either unsorted or a sorted T cell fraction (not recorded which). V is TRBV18 and J is TRBJ1-5, with D hard to call. The clonotype was recovered from a male donor with ankylosing spondylitis. For the CDR3, the DNA is TGTGCCAGCTCACCAGTTTCGCTAGCACGACAGCCCCAGCATTTT. It codes for CASSPVSLARQPQHF.